These 9 T cell receptor beta chains share one sample of origin, sequenced in a study of T cell responses to AZD1222 COVID-19 vaccine. Produced via immunoSEQ multiplex PCR; TCRdb's table is partial and in-frame only. Of about 110,000 clones in the sample, 87% were seen once. The sequencing here drew on peripheral blood, taken on day 0 of AZD1222 vaccination. The origin of the receptors is an adult in good health.

The genes are TRBV7-3 and TRBJ2-5; D is ambiguous. Germline CDR1 SGHTA, CDR2 FQGTGA. V was pared by 1 base and J by 1 base, with 10 bases between. The CDR3 sequence is 15 residues long. CDR3 bases: TGTGCCAGCAGCTTAAACCCCGCCAGCCAAGAGACCCAGTACTTC. As protein: CASSLNPASQETQYF.

V and J are TRBV15 and TRBJ2-1; 7 positions match TRBD2. The CDR3 contains 15 residues. V trimming: 3 bases; J trimming: 8 bases; junction bases outside the gene matches: 10. From germline, CDR1 is LNHNV and CDR2 YYDKDF (reference sequence). The CDR3 nucleotides are TGTGCCACCAGCAGCCCTCGGGACTACCGCGATGAGCAGTTCTTC. This translates into CATSSPRDYRDEQFF. The complete variable domain, with remaining parts taken from reference TRBV15 and TRBJ2-1, reads DAMVIQNPRYQVTQFGKPVTLSCSQTLNHNVMYWYQQKSSQAPKLLFHYYDKDFNNEADTPDNFQSRRPNTSFCFLDIRSPGLGDTAMYLCATSSPRDYRDEQFFGPGTRLTVL.

This rearrangement joins TRBV25-1 to TRBJ1-6; D remains unclear. Germline loops: CDR1 MGHDK, CDR2 SYGVNS. V shed 2 bases and J shed 5 bases, with 4 bases lying between them. This CDR3 comprises 13 residues. The CDR3 DNA sequence: TGTGCCAGCAGTGAACAGCATAATTCACCCCTCCACTTT. This sequence encodes CASSEQHNSPLHF.

In this sample, this clone turned up a few times. The chain uses TRBV14 and TRBJ1-1; possible D gene TRBD1, 5 bases. V was trimmed by 6 bases and J by 5 bases, leaving 16 bases between them. The CDR3 is 14 amino acids. Looked up from germline, CDR1 is SGHDN and CDR2 is FVKESK. CDR3 amino acids: CASRLDSYGTEAFF. The CDR3 region has the DNA TGTGCCAGCAGACTAGACAGCTATGGGACTGAAGCTTTCTTT. Full variable domain (remainder filled in from reference TRBV14 and TRBJ1-1): EAGVTQFPSHSVIEKGQTVTLRCDPISGHDNLYWYRRVMGKEIKFLLHFVKESKQDESGMPNNRFLAERTGGTYSTLKVQPAELEDSGVYFCASRLDSYGTEAFFGQGTRLTVV.

The genes are TRBV25-1 and TRBJ1-3; 8 positions match TRBD1. CDR3 size: 14 residues. V shed 6 bases, J shed 1 base, and the junction held 2 bases outside the gene matches. Germline CDR1 is MGHDK and CDR2 is SYGVNS. CDR3: CASSTGGSGNTIYF. The CDR3 nucleotides read TGTGCCAGCAGCACAGGGGGGTCTGGAAACACCATATATTTT.

The CDR3 region is CASSYYQDSLYNEQFF. The CDR3 DNA reads as TGTGCCAGCAGTTACTATCAGGATTCACTATACAATGAGCAGTTCTTC. The J gene is TRBJ2-1, the V gene TRBV6-5; D is unclear. Germline V gives CDR1 MNHEY, CDR2 SVGAGI. The V end was cut by 1 base, the J end by 4 bases, with 14 bases between. This CDR3 contains 16 residues.

The rearrangement uses TRBV19 and TRBJ1-2; a possible D gene is TRBD1 (6 bases). The CDR3 has 13 residues. Germline CDR1 LNHDA, CDR2 SQIVND (reference sequence). V was clipped by 3 bases and J by 5 bases, with 10 bases between them. Here the CDR3 DNA reads TGTGCCAGTAGTATTGGAGGGGGGTATGGCTACACCTTC. It encodes CASSIGGGYGYTF.

This sequence joins TRBV19 and TRBJ1-2; the match to TRBD1 covers 9 bases. Losses at the gene ends were 7 bases for V and 3 bases for J; bases not matched to a gene: 6. This CDR3 spans 14 amino acids. The germline gives CDR1 LNHDA, CDR2 SQIVND (reference sequence). The CDR3 nucleotides read TGTGCCAGTAACCTTCGACAGGGGGACTATGGCTACACCTTC. This codes for CASNLRQGDYGYTF.

The genes are TRBV11-2 and TRBJ1-1; D is unclear. V lost 1 base, J lost 2 bases, and 8 bases lay in between. CDR3 length equals 14 residues. In germline, CDR1 is SGHAT, CDR2 FQNNGV. The CDR3 here is CASSLVASNTEAFF. In DNA, the CDR3 is TGTGCCAGCAGCTTAGTCGCCAGCAACACTGAAGCTTTCTTT. Full variable domain (missing parts from reference TRBV11-2 and TRBJ1-1): EAGVAQSPRYKIIEKRQSVAFWCNPISGHATLYWYQQILGQGPKLLIQFQNNGVVDDSQLPKDRFSAERLKGVDSTLKIQPAKLEDSAVYLCASSLVASNTEAFFGQGTRLTVV.